Presented here are 13 T cell receptor beta chains from one specimen sequenced in a study of CD8 T cells in ankylosing spondylitis. TCRdb re-analysed the 5' RACE reads in MiXCR, keeping a single row per CDR3 protein. The sample lists some 240,000 distinct CDR3 sequences; 20% to 30% were seen once. Sequenced sample: blood, either unsorted or a sorted T cell fraction (not recorded which). The receptors were gathered from a male donor with ankylosing spondylitis or in good health (not recorded which).

In its sample, this clonotype was seen many times. In DNA form, the CDR3 reads TGTGCCAGCAGTCCGGACAGTGGACGTAATCAGCCCCAGCATTTT. Translating gives CASSPDSGRNQPQHF. The J gene is TRBJ1-5, the V gene TRBV12-3 or TRBV12-4; D is perhaps TRBD1 (6 bases). The V and J ends lost 5 bases and 4 bases respectively, with 15 bases between them. The CDR3 has 15 amino acids.

The table lists this clonotype with a few counts. The chain is built from TRBV4-2 and TRBJ2-3; 12 bases are shared with TRBD2. In germline, CDR1 is LGHNA, CDR2 YNFKEQ. The CDR3 contains 17 residues. The V and J ends lost 4 bases and 5 bases, in that order; junction bases with no gene match: 10. In nucleotides, the CDR3 is TGTGCCAGCAGCCGGGCCGCTAGCGGGGGGGTGGAAGATACGCAGTATTTT. It is translated as CASSRAASGGVEDTQYF.

This clonotype was counted between two and nine times. The chain has TRBV6-1 and TRBJ2-3, with 7 bases lining up with TRBD2. This CDR3 comprises 15 residues. The V and J ends lost 0 bases and 3 bases, in that order; junction bases with no gene match: 3. Germline assignment: CDR1 MNHNS and CDR2 SASEGT. The CDR3 nucleotides are TGTGCCAGCAGTGAAGCAGCGGGGCTAACAGATACGCAGTATTTT. Translated: CASSEAAGLTDTQYF.

This clonotype has ten or more counts. The rearrangement joins TRBV27 to TRBJ2-5, with D possibly matching TRBD2 (5 bases). CDR1 is MNHEY, CDR2 SMNVEV, per germline (reference sequence). There are 15 residues in the CDR3. Trimming shortened V by 8 bases and J by 3 bases, and 19 bases separated the two germline ends. The CDR3 protein is CASGTSRGWEETQYF. The CDR3 DNA reads as TGTGCCAGCGGCACCTCCCGGGGTTGGGAAGAGACCCAGTACTTC.

This clonotype has ten or more counts. The chain links TRBV20-1 to TRBJ2-6; 12 bases agree with TRBD2. CDR1 DFQATT and CDR2 SNEGSKA come from the germline V gene (reference sequence). V dropped 0 bases and J dropped 1; count of bases not matched to a gene: 4. CDR3 length: 18 residues. This chain's CDR3 is CSAREGLAGESGANVLTF. CDR3 nucleotides: TGCAGTGCTAGAGAGGGACTAGCGGGTGAATCTGGGGCCAACGTCCTGACTTTC.

CDR3 sequence reads: CASSFGGRTGELFF. The CDR3 DNA is TGTGCCAGCAGTTTCGGGGGGCGGACCGGGGAGCTGTTTTTT. The chain carries TRBV28 and TRBJ2-2, with D perhaps matching TRBD2 (7 bases). With 3 bases removed from V and 5 bases from J, the gap between germline ends came to 10 bases. The germline CDR1 and CDR2 sequences are MDHEN and SYDVKM. This CDR3 contains 14 residues.

The J gene is TRBJ1-5, the V gene TRBV20-1, with 7 bases that match TRBD1. The trim removed 3 bases at V and 0 bases at J, leaving 2 bases unmatched. This CDR3 is built from 14 residues. The germline V gene has CDR1 DFQATT and CDR2 SNEGSKA (reference sequence). CDR3 loop: CSARDRTSNQPQHF. The CDR3, as DNA: TGCAGTGCTAGGGACAGGACTAGCAATCAGCCCCAGCATTTT.

The chain employs TRBV2 and TRBJ2-5; no clear D gene. Germline-derived CDR1 and CDR2 are SNHLY and FYNNEI. Trimming left V 4 bases short and J 2 bases short, with 8 bases between. There are 13 residues in the CDR3. The CDR3 reads CASSGEQQETQYF. Written as DNA, the CDR3 is TGTGCCAGCAGTGGGGAACAACAAGAGACCCAGTACTTC.

This clonotype was seen a few times. The chain employs TRBV20-1 and TRBJ2-1; D remains unclear. The V and J ends lost 6 bases and 5 bases respectively, with 14 bases between them. The CDR3 covers 13 residues. The V gene's germline CDR1 is DFQATT and CDR2 SNEGSKA (reference sequence). The CDR3 DNA follows: TGCAGTGCCGGAAAGATGGCCAACAATGAGCAGTTCTTC. It translates to CSAGKMANNEQFF.

The chain joins TRBV3-1 to TRBJ2-5; maybe TRBD1 (6 bases). In germline, CDR1 is LGHDT, CDR2 YNNKEL (reference sequence). Trimming stripped 7 bases from V and 2 bases from J, with 14 bases between. The length of the CDR3 is 14 residues. This chain's CDR3 is CASTGLGQQETQYF. The DNA for the CDR3 is TGTGCCAGCACCGGCTTGGGACAACAAGAGACCCAGTACTTC.

The gene calls are TRBV6-1 and TRBJ2-3; D might be TRBD1 (5 bases). The germline V and J ends were trimmed by 10 bases and 4 bases, with 15 bases remaining between them. The CDR3 extends over 13 amino acids. Germline CDR1 and CDR2: MNHNS and SASEGT. The CDR3 is CATLGPLADTQYF. The CDR3 DNA reads TGTGCCACTCTGGGGCCCCTCGCAGATACGCAGTATTTT.

This clonotype has just one count. The chain joins TRBV5-5 to TRBJ2-3, with a tentative D call TRBD1 (5 bases). Germline CDR1 SGHKS, CDR2 YYEKEE (reference sequence). V dropped 10 bases and J dropped 7 bases, with 22 bases sitting between them. The CDR3 has 14 amino acids. The CDR3 bases are TGTGCCGGCCGCGACAGCGCGATGGCCCATACGCAGTATTTT. It is translated as CAGRDSAMAHTQYF.

As regards this clonotype: One junction end does not reproduce the germline sequence, and a read error may be involved. The chain has TRBV4-1 and TRBJ2-7, with 10 bases matching TRBD1. CDR1 MGHRA and CDR2 YSYEKL come from the germline V gene. The CDR3 totals 13 residues. The CDR3 DNA reads TGCGCCAGCAGCCCCGGGACAGGGGAGACCGCCTTCTTC. This sequence encodes CASSPGTGETAFF.